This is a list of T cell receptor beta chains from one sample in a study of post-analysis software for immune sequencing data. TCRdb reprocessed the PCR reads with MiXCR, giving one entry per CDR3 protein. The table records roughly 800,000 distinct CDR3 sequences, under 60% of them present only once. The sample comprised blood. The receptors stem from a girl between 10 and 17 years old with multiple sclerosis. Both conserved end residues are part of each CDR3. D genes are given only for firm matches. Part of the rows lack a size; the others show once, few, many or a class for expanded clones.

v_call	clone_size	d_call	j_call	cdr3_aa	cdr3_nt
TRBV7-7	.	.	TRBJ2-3	CASSFGQTDTQYF	TGTGCTAGCAGCTTCGGACAGACAGATACGCAGTATTTT
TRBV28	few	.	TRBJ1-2	CASSPRDGYGYTF	TGTGCCAGCAGTCCTCGGGACGGCTATGGCTACACCTTC
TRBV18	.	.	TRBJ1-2	CASSPGRIANYGYTF	TGTGCCAGCTCTCCGGGACGGATAGCTAACTATGGCTACACCTTC
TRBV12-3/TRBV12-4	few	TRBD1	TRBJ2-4	CASRGDRGKAKNIQYF	TGTGCCAGCAGGGGGGACAGGGGTAAAGCCAAAAACATTCAGTACTTC
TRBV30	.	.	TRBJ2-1	CACMVLVYNEQFF	TGTGCCTGCATGGTACTAGTCTACAATGAGCAGTTCTTC
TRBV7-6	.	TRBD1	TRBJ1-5	CASSLGTGGRGQPQHF	TGTGCCAGCAGCTTAGGGACAGGGGGCAGGGGACAGCCCCAGCATTTT
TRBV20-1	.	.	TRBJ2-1	CSARWARTTLSYNEQFF	TGCAGTGCTAGATGGGCCAGAACCACCCTTTCCTACAATGAGCAGTTCTTC
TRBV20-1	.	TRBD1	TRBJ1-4	CSAPGQFNEKLFF	TGCAGTGCACCGGGACAGTTTAATGAAAAACTGTTTTTT
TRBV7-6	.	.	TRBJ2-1	CASSLAPGLSNKFF	TGTGCCAGCAGCTTAGCGCCCGGACTGAGCAATAAGTTCTTC
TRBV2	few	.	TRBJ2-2	CASSGPTRTGELFF	TGTGCCAGCAGTGGACCGACAAGGACCGGGGAGCTGTTTTTT
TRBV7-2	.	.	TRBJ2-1	CASSFFSGSDYNEQFF	TGTGCCAGCAGCTTTTTTAGCGGATCCGACTACAATGAGCAGTTCTTC
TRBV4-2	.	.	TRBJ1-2	CASSQRQAPGYTF	TGTGCCAGCAGCCAACGGCAGGCACCTGGCTACACCTTC
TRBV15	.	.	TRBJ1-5	CATSRPDSEQPQHF	TGTGCCACCAGCAGACCTGACAGTGAACAGCCCCAGCATTTT
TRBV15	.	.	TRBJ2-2	CATSRELDVGELFF	TGTGCCACCAGCAGAGAGCTAGATGTCGGGGAGCTGTTTTTT
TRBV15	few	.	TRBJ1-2	CATSRDRVGVGLGYTF	TGTGCCACCAGCAGAGATCGAGTGGGAGTCGGACTCGGCTACACCTTC
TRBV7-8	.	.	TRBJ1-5	CASSFKGRNQPQHF	TGTGCCAGCAGCTTTAAGGGGCGCAATCAGCCCCAGCATTTT
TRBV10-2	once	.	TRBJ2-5	CASSVMAAPQETQYF	TGCGCCAGCAGTGTGATGGCTGCCCCTCAAGAGACCCAGTACTTC